The 22 T cell receptor beta chains reported below all come from one sample, sequenced in a study of OX40 agonist ivuxolimab in advanced cancers. Produced via immunoSEQ multiplex PCR; TCRdb's table is partial and in-frame only. The data hold over 55,000 clones, with about 87% observed a single time. Sequenced here: CD4+ or CD8+ T cells sorted from blood, sampled in a trial of the OX40 agonist ivuxolimab. These receptors all stem from an adult with an advanced solid tumor such as melanoma, head and neck, liver or kidney cancer.

The genes are TRBV10-3 and TRBJ2-6; 11 positions match TRBD1. V lost 4 bases, J lost 0 bases, and 17 bases stayed unmatched. The germline V gene encodes CDR1 ENHRY and CDR2 SYGVKD. This CDR3 is built from 22 residues. The CDR3 DNA reads as TGTGCCATCAGTGCGTCCGAGGGAACACCCGGGACAGGGGGCTCTGGGGCCAACGTCCTGACTTTC. Amino acids: CAISASEGTPGTGGSGANVLTF.

The chain employs TRBV5-1 and TRBJ1-3, with D perhaps matching TRBD1 (6 bases). Per germline, CDR1 SGHRS and CDR2 YFSETQ. This CDR3 spans 16 amino acids. Trimming shortened V by 0 bases and J by 3 bases, and 13 bases separated the two germline ends. CDR3 in DNA: TGCGCCAGCAGCTTGGACGTGGACAGTGGTGGAAACACCATATATTTT. Translated: CASSLDVDSGGNTIYF.

V gene TRBV16 combines with J gene TRBJ2-2, with D unresolved. The V gene lost 1 base and the J gene lost 0 bases, with 9 bases spanning the gap. The CDR3 contains 16 residues. Looked up from germline, CDR1 is KGHSY and CDR2 is FQNENV. The CDR3 sequence is CASSQFRASNTGELFF. The CDR3 region has the DNA TGTGCCAGCAGCCAATTCCGAGCTTCGAACACCGGGGAGCTGTTTTTT.

This chain joins TRBV6-5 and TRBJ2-2; D remains ambiguous. The CDR3 covers 11 residues. Per germline, CDR1 MNHEY and CDR2 SVGAGI. Trimming took 8 bases from V and 6 from J, leaving 7 bases between them. The CDR3 DNA follows: TGTGCCAGCCGCACATCCGGGGAGCTGTTTTTT. It is translated as CASRTSGELFF.

V gene TRBV5-1 combines with J gene TRBJ2-7, with D perhaps TRBD2 (5 bases). The germline V gene has CDR1 SGHRS and CDR2 YFSETQ. The CDR3 runs 13 residues. V was clipped by 0 bases and J by 5 bases, with 9 bases between them. The chain's CDR3 is CASSLAGSDEQYF. In DNA form, the CDR3 reads TGCGCCAGCAGCTTGGCGGGATCCGACGAGCAGTACTTC.

This clone was seen a single time. The CDR3 nucleotides are TGTGCCAGTGTTGGTGCGTTGCAGCCCCAGCATTTT. Residues: CASVGALQPQHF. This sequence joins TRBV28 and TRBJ1-5; no clear D gene. V lost 9 bases and J lost 7, with 13 bases in between. In germline, CDR1 is MDHEN, CDR2 SYDVKM. This CDR3 has 12 amino acids. Full variable domain (rest looked up from reference TRBV28 and TRBJ1-5): DVKVTQSSRYLVKRTGEKVFLECVQDMDHENMFWYRQDPGLGLRLIYFSYDVKMKEKGDIPEGYSVSREKKERFSLILESASTNQTSMYLCASVGALQPQHFGDGTRLSIL.

The chain is built from TRBV6-6 and TRBJ1-2; TRBD1 matches at 9 bases. In germline, CDR1 is MNHNY, CDR2 SVGAGI (reference sequence). The CDR3 runs 14 residues. V shed 4 bases and J 4 bases; nucleotides not matched to a gene: 4. The CDR3 DNA is TGTGCCAGCAGTTTGGGACAGGGAGGCTATGGCTACACCTTC. Translated: CASSLGQGGYGYTF.

The chain recombines TRBV9 with TRBJ2-1; 15 positions match TRBD2. The CDR3 contains 16 residues. Germline lookup yields CDR1 SGDLS and CDR2 YYNGEE. V dropped 3 bases and J dropped 6; count of bases not matched to a gene: 4. CDR3 amino acids: CASSERGLAGGNEQFF. The CDR3 DNA follows: TGTGCCAGCAGCGAGAGGGGACTAGCGGGGGGCAATGAGCAGTTCTTC. Variable domain in full (rest from reference TRBV9 and TRBJ2-1): DSGVTQTPKHLITATGQRVTLRCSPRSGDLSVYWYQQSLDQGLQFLIQYYNGEERAKGNILERFSAQQFPDLHSELNLSSLELGDSALYFCASSERGLAGGNEQFFGPGTRLTVL.

The chain joins TRBV28 to TRBJ2-2; D is ambiguous. The ends were cut back, 9 bases at V and 2 bases at J, with 10 bases in the middle. Germline CDR1 is MDHEN and CDR2 is SYDVKM. The CDR3 totals 13 residues. The DNA of the CDR3 is TGTGCCAGTATACCGGGCAACACCGGGGAGCTGTTTTTT. It codes for CASIPGNTGELFF.

The gene calls are TRBV7-2 and TRBJ2-1; 13 positions agree with TRBD2. From germline, CDR1 is SGHTA and CDR2 FQGNSA. The CDR3 length is 16 residues. V trimming: 0 bases; J trimming: 8 bases; junction bases outside the gene matches: 4. The CDR3 region has the DNA TGTGCCAGCAGCTTAGCAGGACTAGCGGGGGTTGATGAGCAGTTCTTC. It codes for CASSLAGLAGVDEQFF.

The chain recombines TRBV10-2 with TRBJ2-7, with D perhaps TRBD2 (6 bases). Trimming took 0 bases from V and 2 from J, leaving 11 bases between them. CDR1 WSHSY and CDR2 SAAADI come from the germline V gene. CDR3 length equals 15 residues. Written as DNA, the CDR3 is TGCGCCAGCAGTGAGTCGAACCGGGGGACCTACGAGCAGTACTTC. This sequence encodes CASSESNRGTYEQYF.

The V call is TRBV28, the J call TRBJ2-1, with D perhaps TRBD1 or TRBD2 (6 bases each). The germline CDR1 and CDR2 sequences are MDHEN and SYDVKM. The V and J ends lost 6 bases and 7 bases respectively, with 13 bases between them. The CDR3 loop spans 13 amino acids. The CDR3: CASRGGLANEQFF. In DNA, the CDR3 is TGTGCCAGCAGAGGGGGGCTCGCTAATGAGCAGTTCTTC.

The V gene is TRBV6-1, the J gene TRBJ1-3, with D perhaps matching TRBD1 (5 bases). Trimming took 6 bases from V and 0 from J, leaving 12 bases between them. Per germline, CDR1 MNHNS and CDR2 SASEGT. This CDR3 contains 15 residues. CDR3 sequence (DNA): TGTGCCAGCAGGACGACAGCATTCTCTGGAAACACCATATATTTT. It codes for CASRTTAFSGNTIYF.

This chain links TRBV30 with TRBJ1-3; no firm D call. V shed 2 bases and J shed 0 bases, with 5 bases lying between them. The CDR3 consists of 13 residues. Germline V gene lookup returns CDR1 GTSNPN and CDR2 SVGIG (reference sequence). The CDR3 DNA sequence: TGTGCCTGGAGTCGTAACTCTGGAAACACCATATATTTT. This encodes CAWSRNSGNTIYF.

The genes are TRBV2 and TRBJ1-4; D remains ambiguous. The germline CDR1 and CDR2 sequences are SNHLY and FYNNEI. The CDR3 covers 15 residues. Trimming removed 7 bases at V and 8 bases at J, with 20 bases between. The CDR3 loop reads CASTPGNGVTEKLFF. Here the CDR3 DNA reads TGTGCCAGCACCCCCGGGAACGGGGTAACGGAAAAACTGTTTTTT. The whole variable domain, filled in from reference TRBV2 and TRBJ1-4, reads EPEVTQTPSHQVTQMGQEVILRCVPISNHLYFYWYRQILGQKVEFLVSFYNNEISEKSEIFDDQFSVERPDGSNFTLKIRSTKLEDSAMYFCASTPGNGVTEKLFFGSGTQLSVL.

The chain links TRBV7-7 to TRBJ1-1, with a tentative D call TRBD1 (6 bases). Germline CDR1 is SSHAT and CDR2 is FNYEAQ (reference sequence). Trimming took 10 bases from V and 1 from J, leaving 22 bases between them. The CDR3 runs to 16 residues. CDR3 amino acids: CAKKVRGHLGNTEAFF. For the CDR3, the DNA is TGTGCCAAAAAAGTAAGGGGACACCTGGGGAACACTGAAGCTTTCTTT.

The V gene is TRBV2, the J gene TRBJ2-1, with 8 bases aligning to TRBD2. The CDR3 spans 15 residues. Germline lookup yields CDR1 SNHLY and CDR2 FYNNEI. J lost 5 bases, V lost 6 bases, and 9 bases had no gene match. The CDR3 region has the DNA TGTGCCAGCAGGAGGCTAGCGGGCACGAACAATGAGCAGTTCTTC. Its translation is CASRRLAGTNNEQFF.

The rearrangement links TRBV19 to TRBJ1-2; D is unresolved. Germline CDR1 LNHDA, CDR2 SQIVND (reference sequence). The CDR3 length is 12 residues. Trimming took 6 bases from V and 8 from J, leaving 13 bases between them. CDR3 DNA: TGTGCCAGTAGATCGCTAGGAGGCGGCTACACCTTC. Protein sequence: CASRSLGGGYTF.

A note on this clone: In the same sample, other DNA sequences code for this CDR3. V is TRBV18 and J is TRBJ1-1; D may be TRBD1 (5 bases). Germline V CDR1 and CDR2: KGHSH, LQKENI. The ends were cut back, 6 bases at V and 1 base at J, with 9 bases in the middle. This CDR3 has 13 residues. CDR3 DNA sequence: TGTGCCAGCTCGCCGGGGGGGAACACTGAAGCTTTCTTT. Translating gives CASSPGGNTEAFF.

The V and J genes are TRBV30 and TRBJ2-3; 8 nucleotides line up with TRBD2. The junction had 5 bases not matched to a gene; V was cut back by 7 bases and J by 5 bases. The CDR3 is 12 residues long. CDR1 and CDR2 from the germline V gene are GTSNPN and SVGIG (reference sequence). Here the CDR3 reads CALTSGGDTQYF. DNA for the CDR3: TGTGCCTTAACTAGCGGAGGAGATACGCAGTATTTT.

The chain is built from TRBV7-8 and TRBJ1-1, with TRBD1 matching over 7 bases. J lost 0 bases, V lost 1 base, and 5 bases had no gene match. Germline CDR1 SGHVS, CDR2 FQNEAQ. The CDR3 is 16 residues long. The CDR3 DNA is TGTGCCAGCAGCTTAGGTCCCGGGACAGTGAACACTGAAGCTTTCTTT. This encodes CASSLGPGTVNTEAFF.

This sequence joins TRBV6-1 and TRBJ2-7; perhaps TRBD1 as D (6 bases). The CDR3 is made up of 16 amino acids. Trimming removed 3 bases at V and 4 bases at J, with 19 bases between. Germline V gene data show CDR1 as MNHNS and CDR2 as SASEGT. The CDR3 is CASSETGIVHSYEQYF. In nucleotides, the CDR3 is TGTGCCAGCAGTGAGACAGGAATCGTACACTCATACGAGCAGTACTTC.